This T cell receptor beta chain emerged from a study of T-cell reconstitution after alpha-beta-depleted transplantation in children. Germline V CDR1 and CDR2: SQVTM, ANQGSEA. The CDR3 totals 13 residues. Trimming took 8 bases from V and 9 from J, leaving 20 bases between them. TCRbeta library preparation incorporated unique molecular identifiers. TCRdb used MiXCR to reprocess the PCR reads, holding one entry per CDR3 protein. The sample has about 600,000 distinct CDR3 sequences; 13% are singletons. This clonotype was recorded a few times. The sample was PBMCs, mostly from graft donor cells, taken 360 days after TCRalphabeta/CD19-depleted stem cell transplant. The clonotype was recovered from a male patient younger than 18 who had a stem cell transplant for acute myeloid leukemia, so the T cells may come from the graft donor. This chain joins TRBV29-1 and TRBJ2-1; TRBD1 is a possible D gene (5 bases). CDR3: CSLATWGQGEQFF. The CDR3 DNA reads as TGCAGCTTGGCTACGTGGGGTCAGGGTGAGCAGTTCTTC.